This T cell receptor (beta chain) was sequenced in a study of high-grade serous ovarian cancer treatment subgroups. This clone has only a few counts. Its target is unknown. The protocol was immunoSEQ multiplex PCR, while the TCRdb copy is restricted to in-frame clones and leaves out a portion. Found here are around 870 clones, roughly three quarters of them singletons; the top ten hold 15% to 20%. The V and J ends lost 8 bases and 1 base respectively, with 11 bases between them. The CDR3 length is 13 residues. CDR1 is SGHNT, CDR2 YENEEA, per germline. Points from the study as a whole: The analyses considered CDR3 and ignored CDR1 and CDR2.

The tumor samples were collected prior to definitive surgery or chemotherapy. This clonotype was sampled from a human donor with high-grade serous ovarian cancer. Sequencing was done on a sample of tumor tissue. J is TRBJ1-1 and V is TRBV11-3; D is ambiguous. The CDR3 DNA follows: TGTGCCAGCTTACGCGTCTCGAACACTGAAGCTTTCTTT. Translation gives CASLRVSNTEAFF.